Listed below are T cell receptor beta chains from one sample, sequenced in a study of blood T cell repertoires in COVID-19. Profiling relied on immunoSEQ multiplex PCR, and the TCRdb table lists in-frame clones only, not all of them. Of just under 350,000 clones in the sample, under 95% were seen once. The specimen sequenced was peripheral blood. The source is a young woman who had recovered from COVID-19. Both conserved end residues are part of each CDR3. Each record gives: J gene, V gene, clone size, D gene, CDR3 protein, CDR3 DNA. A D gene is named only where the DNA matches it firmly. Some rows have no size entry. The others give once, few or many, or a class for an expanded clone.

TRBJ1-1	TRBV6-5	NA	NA	CASGIRQAHSEAFF	TGTGCCAGCGGAATTCGACAAGCTCATTCTGAAGCTTTCTTT
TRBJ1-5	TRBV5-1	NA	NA	CASSLGHENQPQHF	TGCGCCAGCAGCTTGGGACATGAAAATCAGCCCCAGCATTTT
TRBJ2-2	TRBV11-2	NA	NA	CASSQGSYGELFF	TGTGCCAGCAGCCAGGGGTCCTACGGGGAGCTGTTTTTT
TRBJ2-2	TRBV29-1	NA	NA	CSAATQGTSGELFF	TGCAGCGCTGCCACCCAGGGGACGAGCGGGGAGCTGTTTTTT
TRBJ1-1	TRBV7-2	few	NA	CASSLILMNTEAFF	TGTGCCAGCAGCTTGATACTAATGAACACTGAAGCTTTCTTT
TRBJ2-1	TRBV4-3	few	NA	CASSQGQEFDEQFF	TGCGCCAGCAGCCAAGGACAGGAGTTCGATGAGCAGTTCTTC
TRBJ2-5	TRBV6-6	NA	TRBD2	CASSRNSGTSGRARGETQYF	TGTGCCAGCAGTCGAAATTCCGGGACTAGCGGGAGGGCGAGGGGGGAGACCCAGTACTTC
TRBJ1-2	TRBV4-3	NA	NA	CASSQDEGFGGYTF	TGCGCCAGCAGCCAAGATGAAGGTTTCGGGGGCTACACCTTC
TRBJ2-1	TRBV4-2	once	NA	CASSLWTGGLASGSYNEQFF	TGTGCCAGCAGCCTGTGGACAGGGGGCCTGGCTAGCGGGAGTTACAATGAGCAGTTCTTC
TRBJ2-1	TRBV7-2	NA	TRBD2	CASSSRTSGPSSYNEQFF	TGTGCCAGCAGCTCGAGGACTAGCGGGCCAAGCTCCTACAATGAGCAGTTCTTC
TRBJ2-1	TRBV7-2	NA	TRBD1	CASSWDRTYNEQFF	TGTGCCAGCAGCTGGGACAGGACCTACAATGAGCAGTTCTTC
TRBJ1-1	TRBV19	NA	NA	CASREELNTEAFF	TGTGCCAGTAGGGAGGAACTGAACACTGAAGCTTTCTTT
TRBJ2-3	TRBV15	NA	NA	CATSSGGRDTDTQYF	TGTGCCACCAGCTCGGGTGGCAGGGACACAGATACGCAGTATTTT
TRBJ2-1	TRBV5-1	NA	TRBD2	CASSRGGTSGRNEQFF	TGCGCCAGCAGCCGAGGAGGTACTAGCGGGAGAAATGAGCAGTTCTTC
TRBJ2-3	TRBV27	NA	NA	CASTPFTGTPIASTDTQYF	TGTGCCAGCACCCCATTCACCGGGACTCCCATCGCCTCCACAGATACGCAGTATTTT
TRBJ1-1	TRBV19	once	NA	CASSMADMNTEAFF	TGTGCCAGTAGTATGGCAGATATGAACACTGAAGCTTTCTTT
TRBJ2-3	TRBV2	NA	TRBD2	CATPLAGGSTDTQYF	TGTGCCACGCCCTTAGCGGGAGGGAGCACAGATACGCAGTATTTT
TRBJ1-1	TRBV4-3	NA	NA	CASSQDWAGTKAFF	TGCGCCAGCAGCCAAGATTGGGCCGGGACTAAAGCTTTCTTT
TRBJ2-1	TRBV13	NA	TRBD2	CASSSLAGGKNYRLNEQFF	TGTGCCAGCAGCTCTTTAGCGGGAGGCAAGAACTACAGGCTTAATGAGCAGTTCTTC
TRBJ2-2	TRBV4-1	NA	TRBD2	CASSQEGLAALRDTGELFF	TGCGCCAGCAGCCAAGAAGGGCTAGCGGCCCTCCGGGACACCGGGGAGCTGTTTTTT
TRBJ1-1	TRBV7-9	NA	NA	CASSLMGSGMNTEAFF	TGTGCCAGCAGCTTAATGGGCTCAGGGATGAACACTGAAGCTTTCTTT
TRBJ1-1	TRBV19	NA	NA	CATQDGTNTEAFF	TGTGCCACCCAGGACGGGACAAACACTGAAGCTTTCTTT
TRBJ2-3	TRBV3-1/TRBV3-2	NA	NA	CASSLDPRGGASSGKSDTQYF	TGTGCCAGCAGCCTAGATCCCAGGGGGGGCGCGAGTAGCGGGAAATCAGATACGCAGTATTTT
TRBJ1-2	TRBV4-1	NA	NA	CASSHPGTIDGYTF	TGCGCCAGCAGCCACCCGGGGACAATCGATGGCTACACCTTC
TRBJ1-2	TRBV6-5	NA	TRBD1	CASSRTGINYGYTF	TGTGCCAGCAGTCGGACAGGGATTAACTATGGCTACACCTTC
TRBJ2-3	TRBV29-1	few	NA	CSVVISAGPDTQYF	TGCAGCGTTGTGATCTCGGCGGGCCCAGATACGCAGTATTTT
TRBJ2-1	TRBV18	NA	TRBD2	CASSPATSRVDEQFF	TGTGCCAGCTCACCAGCGACTAGCCGGGTGGATGAGCAGTTCTTC
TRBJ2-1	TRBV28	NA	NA	CASSPAGVRNEQFF	TGTGCCAGCAGCCCAGCCGGGGTACGCAATGAGCAGTTCTTC
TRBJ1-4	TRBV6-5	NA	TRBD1	CASSYGQGDEKLFF	TGTGCCAGCAGTTACGGACAGGGGGATGAAAAACTGTTTTTT
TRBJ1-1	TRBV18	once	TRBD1	CASSPRYSTGEGTEAFF	TGTGCCAGCTCACCACGTTACTCGACAGGGGAGGGCACTGAAGCTTTCTTT
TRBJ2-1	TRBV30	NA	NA	CAWNLRVDEQFF	TGTGCCTGGAACCTTCGGGTTGATGAGCAGTTCTTC
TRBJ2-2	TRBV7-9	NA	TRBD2	CASARTSDGGELFF	TGTGCCAGCGCCAGGACTAGCGACGGCGGGGAGCTGTTTTTT
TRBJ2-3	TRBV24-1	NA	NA	CATSDFSRDQLDTQYF	TGTGCCACCAGTGATTTCTCGCGGGACCAGCTAGATACGCAGTATTTT
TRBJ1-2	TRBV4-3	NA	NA	CASSRFLREIAGGYTF	TGCGCCAGCAGCCGATTCCTCAGGGAGATAGCGGGTGGCTACACCTTC
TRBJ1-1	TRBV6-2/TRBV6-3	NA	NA	CASSSPFAGFTEAFF	TGTGCCAGCAGTTCCCCTTTCGCGGGGTTCACTGAAGCTTTCTTT
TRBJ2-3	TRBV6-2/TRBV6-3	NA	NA	CASSLPLTHNEKIRGTDTQYF	TGTGCCAGCAGTCTTCCGCTGACCCACAACGAAAAGATAAGGGGAACAGATACGCAGTATTTT
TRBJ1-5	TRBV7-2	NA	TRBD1	CASSAPGQYSNQPQHF	TGTGCCAGCAGCGCACCGGGACAGTATAGCAATCAGCCCCAGCATTTT
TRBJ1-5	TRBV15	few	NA	CATSRGGGNNQPQHF	TGTGCCACCAGCAGGGGGGGAGGGAACAATCAGCCCCAGCATTTT
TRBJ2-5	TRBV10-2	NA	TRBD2	CASRRGLADQETQYF	TGCGCCAGCAGACGCGGACTAGCGGATCAAGAGACCCAGTACTTC
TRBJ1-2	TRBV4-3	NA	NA	CASSQDTGTVLLFSGYTF	TGCGCCAGCAGCCAAGATACAGGCACCGTACTGCTCTTCTCTGGCTACACCTTC
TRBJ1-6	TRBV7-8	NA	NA	CASSPDSLNSPLHF	TGTGCCAGCAGTCCGGACAGCCTTAATTCACCCCTCCACTTT
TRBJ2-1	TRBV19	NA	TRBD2	CASSFWTSGHNEQFF	TGTGCCAGTAGTTTTTGGACTAGCGGCCACAATGAGCAGTTCTTC
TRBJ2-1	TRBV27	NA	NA	CASSLSGGTEQFF	TGTGCCAGCAGTTTATCGGGCGGGACCGAGCAGTTCTTC
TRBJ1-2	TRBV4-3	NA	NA	CASSQDERALGGYTF	TGCGCCAGCAGCCAAGATGAGAGGGCCTTAGGGGGCTACACCTTC
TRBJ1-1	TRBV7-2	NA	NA	CASSLAGNGRYGAFF	TGTGCCAGCAGCTTAGCAGGCAACGGGAGGTATGGAGCTTTCTTT